This TCR beta chain was identified in a study of cytomegalovirus exposure and HLA in healthy donors. Study background: The Caucasian-associated ancestry cluster held around 81% of over 350 genotyped donors.

Regarding the study as a whole: DRB1 had the most TCR associations and HLA-C the fewest, a later analysis found, with rates varying by HLA locus. Later genetic work tied a missense DCLRE1C variant to beta-chain V and J trimming.

This clone came up a few times. Its antigen is undetermined. Germline CDR1 SGDLS, CDR2 YYNGEE. Trimming shortened V by 4 bases and J by 2 bases, and 15 bases separated the two germline ends. The CDR3 covers 15 residues. Unrecorded immune exposures were likely, despite nominal health at sampling. The PCR contained 60 Vbeta and 13 Jbeta primers. Method: immunoSEQ multiplex PCR; TCRdb's copy keeps in-frame clones and lacks some. In the table there are 150,000 or so clones, around two thirds of which are singletons. This receptor was obtained from a woman aged 18-29 years in good health and CMV-seronegative. The chain employs TRBV9 and TRBJ1-1, with a possible D match to TRBD1 (5 bases). The sample consisted of PBMCs. In nucleotides, the CDR3 is TGTGCCAGCAGCCGAACCGACAGTTTAAACACTGAAGCTTTCTTT. This codes for CASSRTDSLNTEAFF.